The clone carrying this T cell receptor (beta chain) was observed a handful of times. The target antigen is unknown. This sample is drawn from a study of human T cells and chemical hapten exposure. Study information: Recorded diagnoses among the mostly female patients were alopecia areata, totalis or universalis.

General observations from the study: With alopecia, donors may have immune responses unlike healthy people's.

The CDR3 is 12 amino acids. The germline V gene has CDR1 DFQATT and CDR2 SNEGSKA (reference sequence). V was trimmed by 3 bases and J by 4 bases, leaving 10 bases between them. Time point: patch test 2, 6 weeks after DPC sensitization. Treatment here: therapeutic diphenylcyclopropenone sensitization with weekly scalp DPC. Sequencing started from total RNA isolated from unfractionated whole blood. TCRdb fed the RACE reads into MiXCR, producing one record per CDR3 protein. Among 110,000 to 150,000 distinct CDR3 sequences listed, roughly 12% were seen once. The genes are TRBV20-1 and TRBJ2-7; TRBD2 might be the D (5 bases). The source was whole blood, collected in connection with sensitization to the hapten diphenylcyclopropenone (DPC). This receptor was obtained from a woman aged 50 to 65 with alopecia areata. Some clones in this sample may be carry-over from other donors' samples. CDR3 region: CSASEGGYEQYF. Here the CDR3 DNA reads TGCAGTGCTAGCGAGGGTGGGTACGAGCAGTACTTC.